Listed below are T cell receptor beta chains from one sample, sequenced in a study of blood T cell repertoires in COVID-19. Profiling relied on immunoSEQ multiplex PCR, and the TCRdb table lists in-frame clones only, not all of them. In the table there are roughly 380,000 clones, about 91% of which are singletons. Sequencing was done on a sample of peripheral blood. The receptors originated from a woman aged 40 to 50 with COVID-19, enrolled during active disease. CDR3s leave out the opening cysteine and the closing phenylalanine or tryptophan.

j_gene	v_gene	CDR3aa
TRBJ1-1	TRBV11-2	ASSFIPGVTEAF
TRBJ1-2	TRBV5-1	ASSTSGATNYGYT
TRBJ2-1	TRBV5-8	ASLLYSGLNNEQF
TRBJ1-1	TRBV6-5	ASSYLSTGQLDEAF
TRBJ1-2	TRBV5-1	ASSSSQGLGGYT
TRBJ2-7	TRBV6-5	ASRGTSGGKDEQY
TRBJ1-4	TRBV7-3	ASSLNGGQNEKLF
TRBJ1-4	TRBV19	ASSIPTDRWSEKLF
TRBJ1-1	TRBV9	ASSVMDSHTEAF
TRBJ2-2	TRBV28	AGGQGAPGELF
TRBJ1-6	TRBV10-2	ASSDRADPYNSPLH
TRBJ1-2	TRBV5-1	ASSRGGVYGYT
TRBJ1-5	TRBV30	ACTSTGGNQPQH
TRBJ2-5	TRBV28	ASSSGQPPETQY
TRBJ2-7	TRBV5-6	ASSQRPRSAGLSYEQY
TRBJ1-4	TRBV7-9	ASSLEGTRTNEKLF